This T cell receptor beta chain derives from a study of response to subunit inactivated influenza vaccine. This clonotype has just a few counts. The antigen is undetermined. The CDR3 has 17 amino acids. Germline CDR1 reads LGHDT; CDR2 reads YNNKEL (reference sequence). V was shortened by 1 base and J by 5 bases, with 20 bases between the two germline ends. Overall study findings and caveats: Researchers suggested that each seasonal influenza vaccination recruits few new T cells.

TCRdb used MiXCR to reprocess the RT-PCR reads, holding one entry per CDR3 protein. In the table there are around 250,000 distinct CDR3 sequences, 10% to 15% of which are singletons. V gene TRBV3-1 combines with J gene TRBJ2-5; no clear D. The clonotype was recovered from a man aged 45-60 years who received an inactivated influenza vaccine. The input for sequencing was non-naive T cells sorted from PBMCs, taken 14 days before vaccination. CDR3 loop: CASSQAVGGPKMETQYF. CDR3 nucleotide sequence: TGTGCCAGCAGCCAAGCGGTCGGCGGACCTAAGATGGAGACCCAGTACTTC.